These T cell receptor beta chains were read from a single sample in a study of CD8 T cells in Susac syndrome. TCRdb re-derived calls from the immunoSEQ multiplex PCR reads in MiXCR, one entry per CDR3 protein. This sample has 150,000 to 200,000 distinct CDR3 sequences, with over 85% found just once. What was sequenced was CD4+ T cells from PBMCs. The receptors come from a human donor in good health. Both conserved end residues are part of each CDR3. D genes are given only for firm matches. Size is stated for part of the rows, as once, few or many counts, or as a class when the clone is expanded.

d_call j_call clone_size v_call cdr3_aa cdr3_nt
. TRBJ1-5 . TRBV2 CASTLGEGTQPQHF TGTGCCAGCACCCTAGGGGAGGGGACACAGCCCCAGCATTTT
. TRBJ2-2 few TRBV12-3/TRBV12-4 CASSFLAGELFF TGTGCCAGCAGTTTTTTAGCGGGGGAGCTGTTTTTT
. TRBJ2-3 . TRBV20-1 CSATGQGHADTQYF TGCAGTGCTACCGGGCAGGGGCATGCAGATACGCAGTATTTT
. TRBJ1-4 . TRBV20-1 CSATQGGGGEKLFF TGCAGTGCTACCCAGGGAGGGGGAGGTGAAAAACTGTTTTTT
TRBD1 TRBJ1-5 . TRBV20-1 CSAGTGGDQPQHF TGCAGTGCCGGGACAGGCGGGGATCAGCCCCAGCATTTT
TRBD1 TRBJ1-2 . TRBV2 CASRGQINYGYTF TGTGCCAGCAGGGGACAGATTAACTATGGCTACACCTTC
. TRBJ2-2 . TRBV19 CASWEGNTGELFF TGTGCCAGCTGGGAAGGAAACACCGGGGAGCTGTTTTTT
. TRBJ2-7 . TRBV5-1 CASSLAPGTSGEQYF TGCGCCAGCAGCTTGGCCCCCGGGACTTCCGGCGAGCAGTACTTC
. TRBJ2-2 . TRBV18 CASSPDSPGHAGELFF TGTGCCAGCTCACCGGACAGTCCGGGGCACGCCGGGGAGCTGTTTTTT
. TRBJ2-4 . TRBV3-1 CASSQVGRGQYF TGTGCCAGCAGCCAAGTAGGTAGGGGGCAGTACTTC
. TRBJ1-1 . TRBV2 CASSEAGSRAFF TGTGCCAGCAGTGAAGCGGGGAGTAGAGCTTTCTTT
. TRBJ1-4 . TRBV5-6 CASSSSGTLLGKLFF TGTGCCAGCAGCTCCTCAGGGACTCTTTTAGGAAAACTGTTTTTT
. TRBJ1-4 . TRBV3-1 CASSQDSTNEKLFF TGTGCCAGCAGCCAAGATTCCACGAACGAAAAACTGTTTTTT
. TRBJ2-7 . TRBV3-1 CASSLGPRSVQYF TGTGCCAGCAGCCTGGGACCCCGAAGCGTGCAGTACTTC
. TRBJ1-6 . TRBV5-4 CASSLDLGGNSPLHF TGTGCCAGCAGCTTGGATTTGGGGGGCAATTCACCCCTCCACTTT
. TRBJ2-7 . TRBV7-9 CASSLDGPSYEQYF TGTGCCAGCAGCTTGGATGGTCCGTCCTACGAGCAGTACTTC
. TRBJ1-2 . TRBV29-1 CSALADHYGYTF TGCAGCGCCCTGGCGGACCACTATGGCTACACCTTC
TRBD1 TRBJ2-7 few TRBV13 CASSKSGQVSYEQYF TGTGCCAGCAGCAAGTCCGGACAGGTCTCCTACGAGCAGTACTTC
. TRBJ2-3 . TRBV3-1 CASSQNPDSTDTQYF TGTGCCAGCAGCCAGAATCCAGATTCCACAGATACGCAGTATTTT
TRBD2 TRBJ2-1 . TRBV5-6 CASSFGRVSYNEQFF TGTGCCAGCAGCTTCGGGAGGGTGTCCTACAATGAGCAGTTCTTC
. TRBJ1-2 . TRBV6-5 CASRRAGPYGYTF TGTGCCAGCAGACGGGCAGGCCCTTATGGCTACACCTTC
. TRBJ2-5 once TRBV27 CASSKAGTLSGLTQYF TGTGCCAGCAGTAAAGCGGGGACACTCAGCGGGTTGACCCAGTACTTC
. TRBJ1-6 once TRBV12-3/TRBV12-4 CASSSGGPESPLHF TGTGCCAGCAGTTCGGGGGGACCAGAATCACCCCTCCACTTT
TRBD1 TRBJ2-5 once TRBV5-8 CASSLGDSDQETQYF TGTGCCAGCAGCTTGGGGGACAGCGACCAAGAGACCCAGTACTTC
. TRBJ2-5 . TRBV6-1 CASSEVRAEGETQYF TGTGCCAGCAGTGAAGTACGTGCCGAAGGAGAGACCCAGTACTTC
. TRBJ1-6 few TRBV7-2 CASSLVGDNSPLHF TGTGCCAGCAGCTTAGTGGGTGATAATTCACCCCTCCACTTT
TRBD2 TRBJ2-3 . TRBV7-2 CASSILGGAADTQYF TGTGCCAGCAGCATACTCGGGGGGGCCGCAGATACGCAGTATTTT
TRBD2 TRBJ2-3 . TRBV7-2 CASSLLAGPPYTQYF TGTGCCAGCAGCTTACTAGCGGGGCCGCCCTATACGCAGTATTTT
. TRBJ2-2 . TRBV27 CASGEGRFYRGAVF TGTGCCAGCGGTGAGGGGAGGTTTTACCGGGGAGCTGTTTTT
TRBD1 TRBJ1-2 . TRBV6-6 CASSPGTGRIYGYTF TGTGCCAGCAGTCCCGGGACAGGGAGAATTTATGGCTACACCTTC
TRBD1 TRBJ1-2 . TRBV6-5 CASSSFGQGRYGYTF TGTGCCAGCAGTTCTTTCGGACAGGGGCGGTATGGCTACACCTTC
TRBD1 TRBJ1-1 few TRBV18 CASSPRQGENTEAFF TGTGCCAGCTCACCTCGACAGGGGGAGAACACTGAAGCTTTCTTT
. TRBJ2-1 . TRBV3-1 CASSRPGPVTSYNEQFF TGTGCCAGCAGTCGCCCGGGGCCGGTGACCTCCTACAATGAGCAGTTCTTC
TRBD1 TRBJ1-2 . TRBV7-9 CASSYGDRAGGYTF TGTGCCAGCAGCTATGGGGACAGGGCGGGAGGCTACACCTTC
. TRBJ2-7 . TRBV5-1 CASSLDALGPYEQYF TGCGCCAGCAGCTTGGATGCGTTAGGACCCTACGAGCAGTACTTC
. TRBJ2-4 . TRBV5-6 CASKGAGNIQYF TGTGCCAGCAAGGGGGCGGGGAACATTCAGTACTTC
TRBD1 TRBJ2-1 . TRBV6-5 CASKFRDRDYNEQFF TGTGCCAGCAAATTCCGGGACAGAGACTACAATGAGCAGTTCTTC
. TRBJ1-1 . TRBV9 CASRGFDGNTEAFF TGTGCCAGCAGGGGTTTCGACGGGAACACTGAAGCTTTCTTT
. TRBJ2-2 . TRBV4-1 CASSQGLPVLRTGELFF TGCGCCAGCAGCCAAGGCCTTCCAGTTTTGAGGACCGGGGAGCTGTTTTTT
. TRBJ2-4 . TRBV19 CASTPSRNTWAKNIQYF TGTGCCAGTACCCCTTCCCGAAATACGTGGGCCAAAAACATTCAGTACTTC